This T cell receptor (beta chain) appears in the sequencing data of a study of blood T cell repertoires in COVID-19. Study information: PBMCs, B-cell-depleted T cells, or T cells provided the cDNA or gDNA that made up the material.

Germline CDR1 and CDR2: SEHNR and FQNEAQ (reference sequence). The V and J ends lost 1 base and 0 bases, in that order; junction bases with no gene match: 9. The CDR3 is 17 amino acids. Cohort placement rested on clinical history that participants reported themselves. Donors of Cohort 3 who recovered were those that had two negative PCRs, clearance, or symptom resolution. Per the authors' pipeline: Using reference gene primer amplification, nucleated cell counts were estimated. Produced via immunoSEQ multiplex PCR; TCRdb's table is partial and in-frame only. That table is the source of V, J and clone size, and D and trimming were worked out from the DNA. The sample records about 300,000 clones, around 86% being singletons.

The sample taken for sequencing was PBMCs or T cells enriched from blood (not recorded which). The V gene is TRBV7-9, the J gene TRBJ2-7; TRBD1 matches at 7 bases. The source of this sequence is a man aged 25-45 years who had recovered from COVID-19. The DNA of the CDR3 is TGTGCCAGCAGCTTAGGCGGGTTGGGACAGAACTCCTACGAGCAGTACTTC. The encoded protein is CASSLGGLGQNSYEQYF. Full variable domain (missing parts from reference TRBV7-9 and TRBJ2-7): DTGVSQNPRHKITKRGQNVTFRCDPISEHNRLYWYRQTLGQGPEFLTYFQNEAQLEKSRLLSDRFSAERPKGSFSTLEIQRTEQGDSAMYLCASSLGGLGQNSYEQYFGPGTRLTVT.